This T cell receptor (beta chain) was retrieved from a study of CD8 T cells in ankylosing spondylitis. TCRdb re-called the 5' RACE reads through MiXCR, storing one row per CDR3 protein. The sample consists of approximately 300,000 distinct CDR3 sequences, 20% of them appearing once. The TCR originated in a female donor with ankylosing spondylitis or in good health (not recorded which). Material: blood, either unsorted or a sorted T cell fraction (not recorded which).

The CDR3 nucleotides are TGCGCCAGCAGCCCGGACGAGGGAGGACGGCCCCAGCATTTT. Amino acids: CASSPDEGGRPQHF. The rearrangement joins TRBV5-1 to TRBJ1-5; D remains ambiguous. The CDR3 spans 14 residues. The V and J ends lost 4 bases and 9 bases respectively, with 17 bases between them. CDR1 SGHRS and CDR2 YFSETQ come from the germline V gene.